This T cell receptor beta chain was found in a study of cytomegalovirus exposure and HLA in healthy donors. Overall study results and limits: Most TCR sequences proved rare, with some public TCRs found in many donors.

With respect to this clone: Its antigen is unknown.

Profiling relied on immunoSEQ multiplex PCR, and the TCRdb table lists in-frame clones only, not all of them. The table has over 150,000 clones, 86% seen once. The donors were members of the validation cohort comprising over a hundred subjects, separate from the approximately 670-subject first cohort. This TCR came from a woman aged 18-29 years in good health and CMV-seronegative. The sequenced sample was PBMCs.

The CDR3: CASSQVSGTYEQYF. For the CDR3, the DNA is TGCGCCAGCAGCCAAGTGAGCGGTACCTACGAGCAGTACTTC. V and J are TRBV4-1 and TRBJ2-7; D may be TRBD2 (5 bases). The CDR3 totals 14 residues. Trimming took 1 base from V and 2 from J, leaving 9 bases between them. Per germline, CDR1 MGHRA and CDR2 YSYEKL.